This TCR beta chain was found in a study of T cells after yellow fever vaccination. Regarding the study as a whole: Peaking on day 5 versus 15, the secondary response was faster but weaker. Post-booster reappearance was seen for most primary-vaccination clones (96% CD4, roughly 88% CD8).

As TCR cDNA was made by 5'RACE template switching, a universal primer site and UMIs were added. TCRdb itself ran the 5' RACE reads through MiXCR, one entry per CDR3 protein. This table holds more than 110,000 distinct CDR3 sequences, under 8% found once. V trimming: 0 bases; J trimming: 1 base; junction bases outside the gene matches: 10. This CDR3 comprises 18 residues. Germline CDR1 is MNHEY and CDR2 is SMNVEV (reference sequence). This clonotype was found a few times. Its matching antigen is unknown. The genes are TRBV27 and TRBJ2-7, with 9 bases identical to TRBD2. This material consisted of CD4+ T cells sorted from PBMCs, taken 10 days after the yellow fever booster vaccination. The clonotype comes from a young man who received the YFV17D yellow fever vaccine. The CDR3 bases are TGTGCCAGCAGTTTATCGGCCAGGACTAGCGCCTCATCCTACGAGCAGTACTTC. This codes for CASSLSARTSASSYEQYF.